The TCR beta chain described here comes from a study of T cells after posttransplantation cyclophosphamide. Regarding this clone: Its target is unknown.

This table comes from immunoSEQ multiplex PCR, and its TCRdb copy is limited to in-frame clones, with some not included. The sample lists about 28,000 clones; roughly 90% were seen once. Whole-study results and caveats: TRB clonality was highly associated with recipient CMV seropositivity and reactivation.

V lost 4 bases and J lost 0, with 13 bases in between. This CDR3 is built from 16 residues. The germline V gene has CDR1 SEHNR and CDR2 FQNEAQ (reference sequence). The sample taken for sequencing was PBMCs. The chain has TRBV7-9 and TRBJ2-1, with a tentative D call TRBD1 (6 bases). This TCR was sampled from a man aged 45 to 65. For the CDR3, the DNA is TGTGCCAGCAGCTACAGGGCCCTTAGCTCCTACAATGAGCAGTTCTTC. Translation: CASSYRALSSYNEQFF.